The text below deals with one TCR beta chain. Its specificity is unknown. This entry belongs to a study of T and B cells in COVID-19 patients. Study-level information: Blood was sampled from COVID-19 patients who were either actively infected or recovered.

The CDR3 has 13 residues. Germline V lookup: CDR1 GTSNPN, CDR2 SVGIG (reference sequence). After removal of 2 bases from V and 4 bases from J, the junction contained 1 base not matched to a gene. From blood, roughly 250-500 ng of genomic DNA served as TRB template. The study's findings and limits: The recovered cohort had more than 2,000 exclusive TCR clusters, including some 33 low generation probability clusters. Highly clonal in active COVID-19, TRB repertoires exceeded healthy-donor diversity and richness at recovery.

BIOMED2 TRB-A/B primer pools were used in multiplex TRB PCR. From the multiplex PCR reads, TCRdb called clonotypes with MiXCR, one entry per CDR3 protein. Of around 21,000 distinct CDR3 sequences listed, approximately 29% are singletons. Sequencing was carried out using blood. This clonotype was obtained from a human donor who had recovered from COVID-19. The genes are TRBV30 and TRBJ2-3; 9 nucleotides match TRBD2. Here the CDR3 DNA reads TGTGCCTGGAGTCGCGGGGGGGCAGATACGCAGTATTTT. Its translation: CAWSRGGADTQYF.